A selection of T cell receptor beta chains follows, all from one sample in a study of cytomegalovirus exposure and HLA in healthy donors. Only in-frame clones appear in the TCRdb table, and some are missing; sequencing was by immunoSEQ multiplex PCR. The data hold some 110,000 clones, with around 76% observed a single time. Sequencing used PBMCs. These TCRs come from a woman in her 50s in good health and CMV-seropositive. Both conserved end residues are part of each CDR3. A D gene is named only where the DNA matches it firmly. Only part of the rows carry a size: once, few, many, or a class if the clone is expanded.

j_call clone_size d_call v_call cdr3_aa cdr3_nt
TRBJ2-7 . . TRBV27 CASSPTGTTYEQYF TGTGCCAGCAGTCCGACAGGTACCACCTACGAGCAGTACTTC
TRBJ1-1 . . TRBV2 CASSDGQGFTEAFF TGTGCCAGCAGTGATGGCCAGGGGTTTACTGAAGCTTTCTTT
TRBJ1-1 . . TRBV7-3 CASSLDWSGSTEAFF TGTGCCAGCAGCTTAGATTGGAGCGGGAGCACTGAAGCTTTCTTT
TRBJ1-2 . TRBD1 TRBV6-1 CASSEGQTLYYGYTF TGTGCCAGCAGTGAGGGACAGACCCTTTACTATGGCTACACCTTC
TRBJ1-1 . . TRBV10-2 CASSGMSTEAFF TGCGCCAGCAGCGGGATGAGCACTGAAGCTTTCTTT
TRBJ1-2 . TRBD1 TRBV7-9 CASSDRGYGYTF TGTGCCAGCAGCGACAGGGGCTATGGCTACACCTTC
TRBJ2-1 . . TRBV7-2 CASALGRYNEQFF TGTGCCAGCGCCTTGGGGAGGTACAATGAGCAGTTCTTC
TRBJ1-5 . . TRBV7-9 CASTREGQPQHF TGTGCCAGCACCCGGGAGGGGCAGCCCCAGCATTTT
TRBJ2-7 . . TRBV9 CASSVEGLSYEQYF TGTGCCAGCAGCGTAGAGGGACTCTCCTACGAGCAGTACTTC
TRBJ1-5 few . TRBV7-2 CASSFSRGEPQHF TGTGCCAGCAGCTTTTCCAGGGGCGAGCCCCAGCATTTT
TRBJ1-2 . TRBD1 TRBV7-9 CSSSRTGYNGYTF TGTTCCAGCAGCAGGACAGGGTATAATGGCTACACCTTC
TRBJ1-2 . TRBD1 TRBV18 CASSSYTGTGVYGYTF TGTGCCAGCTCATCTTATACCGGGACAGGCGTCTATGGCTACACCTTC
TRBJ2-2 . TRBD1 TRBV7-6 CASRRTGATGELFF TGTGCCAGCAGGAGGACAGGGGCCACCGGGGAGCTGTTTTTT
TRBJ1-5 . . TRBV7-5 CARSSLGVQAVYQPQHF TGTGCCAGAAGCTCCCTCGGGGTTCAGGCGGTGTATCAGCCCCAGCATTTT
TRBJ2-3 . TRBD2 TRBV27 CASSLLAGGSTDTQYF TGTGCCAGCAGTTTATTGGCGGGGGGCTCCACAGATACGCAGTATTTT
TRBJ2-3 . . TRBV5-1 CASSLELEDTQYF TGCGCCAGCAGCTTGGAATTAGAGGATACGCAGTATTTT
TRBJ2-5 . TRBD1 TRBV7-9 CASSWDRNQETQYF TGTGCCAGCAGCTGGGACAGGAACCAAGAGACCCAGTACTTC
TRBJ1-1 . . TRBV4-1 CASSYSNTEAFF TGCGCCAGCAGCTATTCTAACACTGAAGCTTTCTTT
TRBJ1-5 . TRBD1 TRBV6-5 CASSTDRGRQPQHF TGTGCCAGCAGTACGGACAGGGGGCGGCAGCCCCAGCATTTT
TRBJ1-4 . . TRBV30 CAGGVSLFQAYEKLFF TGTGCCGGGGGGGTTTCCCTTTTCCAGGCCTATGAAAAACTGTTTTTT
TRBJ1-1 once . TRBV27 CASSLLTSARGKRTEAFF TGTGCCAGCAGTTTACTTACCTCGGCAAGGGGGAAAAGGACTGAAGCTTTCTTT
TRBJ1-5 . TRBD1 TRBV2 CASRTGLSNQPQHF TGTGCCAGCAGGACAGGGTTGAGCAATCAGCCCCAGCATTTT
TRBJ1-1 . TRBD1 TRBV27 CASSWGDRNTEAFF TGTGCCAGCAGTTGGGGGGACAGGAACACTGAAGCTTTCTTT
TRBJ1-1 once . TRBV2 CASSTTGGAGEAFF TGTGCCAGCAGTACGACCGGCGGGGCGGGTGAAGCTTTCTTT
TRBJ2-7 . . TRBV27 CASSLFGRGPGNEQYF TGTGCCAGCAGTTTATTTGGCAGGGGTCCGGGGAACGAGCAGTACTTC
TRBJ2-1 . . TRBV15 CATSSLSSYNEQFF TGTGCCACCAGCAGCCTGAGCTCCTACAATGAGCAGTTCTTC
TRBJ1-4 . TRBD1 TRBV9 CASSVRQGDEKLFF TGTGCCAGCAGCGTCAGACAGGGTGACGAAAAACTGTTTTTT
TRBJ2-5 once TRBD1 TRBV6-6 CASSYSRTGQETQYF TGTGCCAGCAGTTACTCGAGGACAGGGCAAGAGACCCAGTACTTC
TRBJ1-3 few . TRBV27 CASSSNGNTIYF TGTGCCAGCAGTTCTAACGGAAACACCATATATTTT
TRBJ2-3 . . TRBV6-5 CASSYRELADTQYF TGTGCCAGCAGCTACAGGGAGTTGGCAGATACGCAGTATTTT
TRBJ1-5 . . TRBV2 CASSGRARDQPQHF TGTGCCAGCAGTGGGAGGGCTAGGGATCAGCCCCAGCATTTT
TRBJ1-2 . TRBD1 TRBV4-1 CASSQDQGGYYGYTF TGCGCCAGCAGCCAAGATCAGGGGGGCTACTATGGCTACACCTTC
TRBJ2-3 . TRBD2 TRBV9 CASRGGALAGSTDTQYF TGTGCCAGCAGAGGGGGGGCGCTAGCGGGGAGCACAGATACGCAGTATTTT
TRBJ1-5 . . TRBV7-9 CASSLAAPGGNQPQHF TGTGCCAGCAGCTTAGCGGCTCCGGGGGGCAATCAGCCCCAGCATTTT
TRBJ2-5 few . TRBV5-1 CASSLESGGQETQYF TGCGCCAGCAGCTTGGAGTCAGGGGGGCAAGAGACCCAGTACTTC
TRBJ1-2 . . TRBV6-4 CASSSDRSSYGYTF TGTGCCAGCAGTTCCGACAGATCCTCCTATGGCTACACCTTC
TRBJ1-4 . TRBD1 TRBV30 CAASRGDRAREKLFF TGTGCCGCTTCGAGGGGGGACAGGGCTCGTGAAAAACTGTTTTTT
TRBJ1-2 . . TRBV27 CASSLGGNFGGYTF TGTGCCAGCAGTTTAGGAGGGAATTTCGGAGGCTACACCTTC
TRBJ1-2 . TRBD1 TRBV7-9 CASSLAGQSGGYTF TGTGCCAGCAGCTTAGCGGGACAGTCGGGGGGCTACACCTTC
TRBJ1-1 . . TRBV19 CASRSGTNIWASMNTEAFF TGTGCCAGTAGGAGCGGGACTAATATCTGGGCCTCGATGAACACTGAAGCTTTCTTT
TRBJ1-5 . TRBD1 TRBV28 CASSPHRGPGNQPQHF TGTGCCAGCAGTCCACACAGGGGGCCGGGAAATCAGCCCCAGCATTTT
TRBJ1-4 many . TRBV19 CASSPTGFVEKLFF TGTGCCAGTAGTCCCACAGGGTTTGTCGAAAAACTGTTTTTT
TRBJ2-7 . . TRBV30 CAWSVLSREQYF TGTGCCTGGAGTGTACTAAGCCGCGAGCAGTACTTC
TRBJ1-1 . . TRBV28 CASSTRQEAFF TGTGCCAGCAGTACCCGACAGGAAGCTTTCTTT
TRBJ2-5 . TRBD1 TRBV4-1 CASSSGTVTQETQYF TGCGCCAGCAGCTCCGGGACAGTTACTCAAGAGACCCAGTACTTC
TRBJ2-7 once TRBD2 TRBV4-1 CASSQKPAGGFSYEQYF TGCGCCAGCAGCCAGAAGCCAGCCGGGGGGTTTTCCTACGAGCAGTACTTC
TRBJ2-7 . TRBD1 TRBV6-6 CASSRQGYEQYF TGTGCCAGCAGTCGACAGGGTTACGAGCAGTACTTC
TRBJ2-6 . TRBD1 TRBV4-1 CASSQTGAMSSGANVLTF TGCGCCAGCAGCCAAACAGGGGCCATGAGCTCTGGGGCCAACGTCCTGACTTTC
TRBJ1-2 few TRBD1 TRBV19 CASSGTGAYGYTF TGTGCCAGTAGCGGGACAGGGGCTTATGGCTACACCTTC
TRBJ2-3 . TRBD2 TRBV6-5 CASRDSGGAPDTQYF TGTGCCAGCCGCGATAGCGGGGGGGCTCCAGATACGCAGTATTTT
TRBJ2-7 . TRBD1 TRBV6-5 CASSSDRGRGYEQYF TGTGCCAGCAGTTCGGACAGGGGGCGCGGCTACGAGCAGTACTTC
TRBJ2-1 once TRBD2 TRBV19 CASSIVRSGERSKQFF TGTGCCAGTAGTATAGTGAGAAGCGGGGAGCGTTCTAAGCAGTTCTTC
TRBJ2-1 . TRBD2 TRBV9 CASSKFLAGGVNEQFF TGTGCCAGCAGCAAATTCCTAGCGGGGGGGGTCAATGAGCAGTTCTTC
TRBJ1-5 . . TRBV5-5 CASSSVGGPGNQPQHF TGTGCCAGCAGCTCCGTGGGGGGGCCGGGGAATCAGCCCCAGCATTTT
TRBJ1-1 few . TRBV6-6 CASSSDTEAFF TGTGCCAGCAGTTCAGACACTGAAGCTTTCTTT
TRBJ2-7 once TRBD1 TRBV25-1 CASSRTGARVIYEQYF TGTGCCAGCAGCAGAACAGGGGCCCGGGTTATCTACGAGCAGTACTTC